This T cell receptor beta chain is from a study of T cell repertoires in cytomegalovirus infection. CDR1 and CDR2 (germline): SEHNR, FQNEAQ (reference sequence). V was shortened by 1 base and J by 7 bases, with 11 bases between the two germline ends. This CDR3 has 13 amino acids. Note on this clonotype: Its target is unknown.

TCRdb independently ran MiXCR on the reads; one entry per CDR3 protein. The data show around 100,000 distinct CDR3 sequences, about 40% seen once. V usage is TRBV7-9 and J usage is TRBJ2-7; no firm D call. The sequence was collected from a human donor in good health (CMV status not recorded). Some clones in this sample may be carry-over from other donors' samples. The sample here was CD8+ T cells from cultured PBMCs, taken from culture after CMV antigen stimulation. The CDR3 spells CASSLGPGLEQYF. The CDR3 coding sequence is TGTGCCAGCAGCTTAGGGCCCGGTTTGGAGCAGTACTTC.